These 9 T cell receptor beta chains were sequenced from one sample in a study of shared clonotypes between healthy human individuals. The data were produced by immunoSEQ multiplex PCR, yet TCRdb's version contains in-frame clones alone and is incomplete. The sample holds approximately 240,000 clones, approximately 65% seen once. Specimen: memory CD4+ T cells sorted from blood. Subset indicated: CD45RA-negative fraction. The receptors shown here come from a man in his thirties or forties in good health.

Comments on this clone: A far larger clone is one nucleotide away, so this likely arose from a read error. The same CDR3 also results from other DNA sequences found in this sample. The chain employs TRBV9 and TRBJ1-2; 8 bases line up with TRBD1. The germline V gene has CDR1 SGDLS and CDR2 YYNGEE. The CDR3 loop spans 15 amino acids. With 2 bases clipped from V and 8 bases from J, the junction kept 11 bases outside the gene matches. CDR3 DNA: TGTGCCAGCAGCGTCAGGGGAGACAGGGGCGGCGGCTACACCTTC. As protein: CASSVRGDRGGGYTF.

The rearrangement uses TRBV19 and TRBJ1-2; TRBD1 aligns across 8 bases. The trim removed 4 bases at V and 2 bases at J, leaving 9 bases unmatched. The germline V gene has CDR1 LNHDA and CDR2 SQIVND (reference sequence). The CDR3 runs to 16 residues. Here the CDR3 DNA reads TGTGCCAGTAGTACCAGGACAGGGTTTGAGAACTATGGCTACACCTTC. Encoded protein: CASSTRTGFENYGYTF.

The chain recombines TRBV29-1 with TRBJ2-3; 7 positions agree with TRBD1. The CDR3 sequence is 13 residues long. Germline loops: CDR1 SQVTM, CDR2 ANQGSEA. The V and J ends lost 5 bases and 2 bases, in that order; junction bases with no gene match: 4. In DNA form, the CDR3 reads TGCAGCGTTAAGACAGGGTCCACAGATACGCAGTATTTT. Translated: CSVKTGSTDTQYF.

CDR3 nucleotide sequence: TGTGCCAGCAGCCGTAGCGGGAGAGGTTACAATGAGCAGTTCTTC. Translating it yields CASSRSGRGYNEQFF. V and J are TRBV5-4 and TRBJ2-1; 9 bases match TRBD2. CDR3 size: 15 residues. With V trimmed by 4 bases and J by 4 bases, 6 bases remained unmatched. In germline, CDR1 is SGHNT, CDR2 YYREEE (reference sequence).

This rearrangement joins TRBV11-3 to TRBJ2-7; a weak D match, TRBD2 (5 bases). Trimming shortened V by 1 base and J by 5 bases, and 15 bases separated the two germline ends. The CDR3 has 15 residues. Germline V gives CDR1 SGHNT, CDR2 YENEEA. The CDR3 loop reads CASSLGLGEGDEQYF. Written as DNA, the CDR3 is TGTGCCAGCAGCTTAGGGTTGGGAGAAGGCGACGAGCAGTACTTC.

Regarding this clone: This sample also contains other DNA sequences that code for the same CDR3. The CDR3 sequence is CATSRGSGGGTDTQYF. Here the CDR3 DNA reads TGTGCCACCAGCAGAGGATCAGGGGGTGGCACAGATACGCAGTATTTT. The V and J genes are TRBV15 and TRBJ2-3; 7 bases fit TRBD1. CDR3 length equals 16 residues. Unmatched junction bases numbered 5, after V lost 1 base and J lost 1 base. CDR1 and CDR2 from the germline V gene are LNHNV and YYDKDF (reference sequence).

CDR3 DNA sequence: TGTGCCATTTCGGGACGAGACGAGCAGTACTTC. Amino acids: CAISGRDEQYF. The rearrangement links TRBV2 to TRBJ2-7; either TRBD1 or TRBD2 may fit D (5 bases each). V gave up 10 bases and J gave up 5 bases, with 12 bases separating them. The CDR3 has 11 residues. Germline values: CDR1 SNHLY, CDR2 FYNNEI.

The chain links TRBV7-2 to TRBJ2-1; possibly TRBD2 for D (5 bases). The V end lost 5 bases, the J end lost 4 bases, and 15 bases lay between the germline ends. CDR3 length: 15 residues. In germline, CDR1 is SGHTA, CDR2 FQGNSA. The CDR3 sequence is CASSLDYTTYNEQFF. The CDR3, as DNA: TGTGCCAGCAGCCTCGACTATACGACATACAATGAGCAGTTCTTC.

This clone was seen more than once but under ten times. V gene TRBV6-1 combines with J gene TRBJ2-6; D ambiguous. The V gene lost 6 bases and the J gene lost 0 bases, with 9 bases spanning the gap. CDR1 and CDR2 from the germline V gene are MNHNS and SASEGT. The CDR3 consists of 15 residues. The CDR3 region is CASSPLNSGANVLTF. The CDR3 nucleotides are TGTGCCAGCAGCCCACTGAACTCTGGGGCCAACGTCCTGACTTTC.